This passage covers 11 T cell receptor beta chains from one sample sequenced in a study of B cell selection in AIRE deficiency. Regulatory T cells were sorted as CD4+CD25hiCD127low/negative cells. Measured with immunoSEQ multiplex PCR; TCRdb has only the in-frame clones, and not every one. The sample carries 20,000 to 30,000 clones, 80% to 95% recorded once. Sequenced input: CD4+CD25+ Tregs sorted from PBMCs. The receptors were gathered from a human donor in good health.

V is TRBV5-1 and J is TRBJ1-1; no reliable D call. Trimming left V 0 bases short and J 4 bases short, with 10 bases between. CDR3 length: 14 amino acids. CDR1 and CDR2 (germline): SGHRS, YFSETQ. The CDR3 DNA reads TGCGCCAGCAGCTTGGAGCGGGGTTCCACTGAAGCTTTCTTT. This codes for CASSLERGSTEAFF.

The V gene is TRBV25-1, the J gene TRBJ1-5; tentatively, D is TRBD1 (6 bases). The V and J ends lost 6 bases and 2 bases respectively, with 17 bases between them. This CDR3 has 16 residues. Germline V lookup: CDR1 MGHDK, CDR2 SYGVNS. CDR3 protein: CASSPAGGYGNQPQHF. CDR3 coding DNA: TGTGCCAGCAGCCCTGCGGGGGGCTATGGCAATCAGCCCCAGCATTTT.

V gene TRBV7-7 combines with J gene TRBJ2-7, with a tentative D call TRBD1 (5 bases). Germline lookup yields CDR1 SSHAT and CDR2 FNYEAQ (reference sequence). The CDR3 has 14 residues. The germline V and J ends were trimmed by 1 base and 5 bases, with 12 bases remaining between them. The CDR3 coding sequence is TGTGCCAGCAGCTTAGGGGCAGGGAACGACGAGCAGTACTTC. Residues: CASSLGAGNDEQYF.

This clone has only one observation. CDR3 nucleotide sequence: TGTGCCAGCAGTTTTTTCCTAGCGGGGCCAGGGGAGCAGTACTTC. It yields the protein CASSFFLAGPGEQYF. V usage is TRBV27 and J usage is TRBJ2-7; the match to TRBD2 covers 9 bases. Germline V gene data show CDR1 as MNHEY and CDR2 as SMNVEV (reference sequence). This CDR3 is built from 15 residues. Trimming removed 3 bases from V and 7 bases from J; junction bases left unmatched: 10.

Points on this clone: At the DNA level, this CDR3 is encoded by other sequences in the same sample as well. The chain employs TRBV19 and TRBJ1-1; D remains unclear. The CDR3 loop spans 15 amino acids. Deletions cut 3 bases from V and 2 bases from J, with 13 bases between. Per germline, CDR1 LNHDA and CDR2 SQIVND (reference sequence). As DNA, the CDR3 is TGTGCCAGTAGTATCGCGAGGGCAGGAAACACTGAAGCTTTCTTT. Translated, it gives CASSIARAGNTEAFF.

The chain carries TRBV4-1 and TRBJ1-2; D is ambiguous. Germline CDR1 is MGHRA and CDR2 is YSYEKL. The V end was cut by 0 bases, the J end by 6 bases, with 8 bases between. CDR3 size: 13 residues. The CDR3 reads CASSQENGDGYTF. For the CDR3, the DNA is TGCGCCAGCAGCCAAGAGAACGGAGATGGCTACACCTTC.

This clone was observed a single time. The gene calls are TRBV7-2 and TRBJ1-2; weak D call: TRBD1 (6 bases). Per germline, CDR1 SGHTA and CDR2 FQGNSA. Trimming removed 2 bases from V and 4 bases from J, with 11 bases in between. This CDR3 comprises 14 residues. CDR3 in DNA: TGTGCCAGCAGCTTACTGGGGGCGGGCTATGGCTACACCTTC. As protein: CASSLLGAGYGYTF.

This CDR3 is CASSLIPGPQYF. In DNA, the CDR3 is TGTGCCAGCAGCTTAATCCCGGGCCCGCAGTACTTC. The chain employs TRBV7-3 and TRBJ2-4; the D is unclear. Germline values: CDR1 SGHTA, CDR2 FQGTGA. With 1 base removed from V and 13 bases from J, the gap between germline ends came to 11 bases. This CDR3 comprises 12 residues.

The gene calls are TRBV19 and TRBJ1-3; TRBD1 agrees at 7 bases. The CDR3 runs 14 residues. V shed 4 bases and J 1 base; nucleotides not matched to a gene: 1. The V gene's germline CDR1 is LNHDA and CDR2 SQIVND (reference sequence). CDR3 DNA sequence: TGTGCCAGTAGTAGGACAGGATCTGGAAACACCATATATTTT. This encodes CASSRTGSGNTIYF.

J is TRBJ2-5 and V is TRBV11-2; D call uncertain. V was cut by 1 base and J by 1 base, with 7 bases left in between. In germline, CDR1 is SGHAT, CDR2 FQNNGV. The CDR3 spans 14 residues. DNA for the CDR3: TGTGCCAGCAGCTTAGGAGCGAGCCAAGAGACCCAGTACTTC. It translates to CASSLGASQETQYF. The full variable domain, in which reference TRBV11-2 and TRBJ2-5 provide the parts outside the CDR3, is EAGVAQSPRYKIIEKRQSVAFWCNPISGHATLYWYQQILGQGPKLLIQFQNNGVVDDSQLPKDRFSAERLKGVDSTLKIQPAKLEDSAVYLCASSLGASQETQYFGPGTRLLVL.

For the CDR3, the DNA is TGTGCCAGTACGAAGACCGGGACTAGCGGGGGGGCCTCAACCTACGAGCAGTACTTC. It codes for CASTKTGTSGGASTYEQYF. V and J are TRBV28 and TRBJ2-7; 16 positions agree with TRBD2. V lost 9 bases, J lost 2 bases, and 16 bases stayed unmatched. The germline CDR1 and CDR2 sequences are MDHEN and SYDVKM. The CDR3 loop spans 19 amino acids.